This T cell receptor (beta chain) was identified in a study of blood T cells in healthy people across ages. Findings of the study overall: Aged donors had fewer naive CD4+ cells and lower diversity than long-lived donors. Observed TCR beta diversity per million T cells went down as age went up. This fall followed a roughly linear course with age.

This CDR3 is built from 13 residues. V gave up 1 base and J gave up 3 bases, with 7 bases separating them. CDR1 and CDR2 from the germline V gene are SEHNR and FQNEAQ (reference sequence). Next came a second PCR, run for about 6 to 12 cycles, which used a sample-barcoded 5' primer along with a J-beta primer mix. MiXCR, run by TCRdb on the 5' RACE reads, gives a single entry per CDR3 protein. Of about 580,000 distinct CDR3 sequences in the sample, around 48% were seen once. A remark on this clonotype: Antigen specificity is unknown.

Healthy Caucasian individuals from Russia aged roughly 6 to 90 served as donors. The receptor was derived from a man at least 80 years old in good health. Sequences were obtained from blood. J is TRBJ2-7 and V is TRBV7-9; D gene ambiguous. The CDR3 sequence: CASSLDIDYEQYF. CDR3 coding DNA: TGTGCCAGCAGCTTAGACATCGACTACGAGCAGTACTTC.